This is a list of T cell receptor beta chains from one sample in a study of cytomegalovirus exposure and HLA in healthy donors. The method was immunoSEQ multiplex PCR; TCRdb's version includes in-frame clones alone and lacks a portion of them. Of 150,000 to 200,000 clones listed, approximately 80% were seen once; the top ten hold approximately 1%. Sequencing was done on a sample of PBMCs. The receptors derive from a woman between 40 and 50 years old in good health and CMV-seronegative. The CDR3 runs from the conserved cysteine through the conserved F or W. The D gene is left open where the match is weak. Size is stated for part of the rows, as once, few or many counts, or as a class when the clone is expanded.

CDR3nt	CDR3aa	len	j_gene	d_gene	v_gene	abundance
TGCGCCAGCAGCCAAGGGACTAGCGGGACTAGTGAGCAGTTCTTC	CASSQGTSGTSEQFF	15	TRBJ2-1	TRBD2	TRBV5-1	-
TGTGCCAGCAGCTTAGGGGGGGGATTCACCGGGGAGCTGTTTTTT	CASSLGGGFTGELFF	15	TRBJ2-2	TRBD2	TRBV11-2	-
TGCGCCAGCAGCTTAGGAACGGGACTAGCGGGAGGTTCGCGGGAGCAGTACTTC	CASSLGTGLAGGSREQYF	18	TRBJ2-7	TRBD2	TRBV5-1	-
TGTGCCAGCAGTTTCCGACAGGGCTCCCTCTCCTTC	CASSFRQGSLSF	12	TRBJ1-2	TRBD1	TRBV6-5	-
TGCGCCAGCAGCTTGGTGGCGGGAGCGGCAGATACGCAGTATTTT	CASSLVAGAADTQYF	15	TRBJ2-3	TRBD2	TRBV5-1	-
TGTGCCAGCAGCTATTCCGGGACGGGGACTTATGGCTACACCTTC	CASSYSGTGTYGYTF	15	TRBJ1-2	-	TRBV7-2	-
TGTGCCAGTAGTATCAGGGGGCTGTCCTATGGCTACACCTTC	CASSIRGLSYGYTF	14	TRBJ1-2	TRBD1	TRBV19	-
TGTGCCAGCAGTCAAAGACAGGAGCAGTTCTTC	CASSQRQEQFF	11	TRBJ2-1	-	TRBV28	-
TGTGCCTGGAGTGTCCGGGAGGGCCCCTACGAGCAGTACTTC	CAWSVREGPYEQYF	14	TRBJ2-7	TRBD2	TRBV30	-
TGTGCCAGCAGTGAATTGAGCCCAGGATCAGGGGCCAACGGCCTGACTTTC	CASSELSPGSGANGLTF	17	TRBJ2-6	-	TRBV25-1	-
TGTGCCAGCAGGGAACTAGCGAACACCGGGGAGCTGTTTTTT	CASRELANTGELFF	14	TRBJ2-2	-	TRBV7-3	-
TGTGCCAGCAGTTTTCAGGGGGAGATCAACGTCCTGACTTTC	CASSFQGEINVLTF	14	TRBJ2-6	TRBD1	TRBV27	few
TGTGCCAGCAGCCAACCCATAGGGGGCTCCTACAATGAGCAGTTCTTC	CASSQPIGGSYNEQFF	16	TRBJ2-1	-	TRBV14	-
TGTGCCAGCAGTTTTTATCAGGGAAGCAATCAGCCCCAGCATTTT	CASSFYQGSNQPQHF	15	TRBJ1-5	-	TRBV6-1	-
TGCAGCGTCGCTAGCGGGAGTCGCTACGAGCAGTACTTC	CSVASGSRYEQYF	13	TRBJ2-7	TRBD2	TRBV29-1	once
TGTGCCAGCAGCTTAGGAGCGGGAGGGCCGGAGGAGCAGTACTTC	CASSLGAGGPEEQYF	15	TRBJ2-7	TRBD2	TRBV7-3	-
TGTGCCAGCAGCTCGGGGACAACCTATGGCTACACCTTC	CASSSGTTYGYTF	13	TRBJ1-2	-	TRBV7-9	-
TGTGCCAGCAGCTTTGTCACGGGAGGGACCTCGGATACGCAGTATTTT	CASSFVTGGTSDTQYF	16	TRBJ2-3	TRBD2	TRBV5-6	few
TGTGCCAGCAGCTTCTCCCCCCGAGATACGCAGTATTTT	CASSFSPRDTQYF	13	TRBJ2-3	-	TRBV7-2	-
TGCGCCAGCAGCTCGGGAGAAGAGACCCAGTACTTC	CASSSGEETQYF	12	TRBJ2-5	-	TRBV5-1	-
TGTGCCACCACCCTCGACAGCTACACCGGGGAGCTGTTTTTT	CATTLDSYTGELFF	14	TRBJ2-2	-	TRBV6-1	-
TGTGCCAGCTCACTTCAGGGGACCGGGGAGCTGTTTTTT	CASSLQGTGELFF	13	TRBJ2-2	-	TRBV18	-
TGCGCCAGCACTAGCGGGATAAGGACAGATACGCAGTATTTT	CASTSGIRTDTQYF	14	TRBJ2-3	TRBD2	TRBV5-1	-
TGTGCCAGCTCACCCAATAGGAACACTGAAGCTTTCTTT	CASSPNRNTEAFF	13	TRBJ1-1	-	TRBV18	-
TGTGCCAGCAGACCACAACAAACAACTAATGAAAAACTGTTTTTT	CASRPQQTTNEKLFF	15	TRBJ1-4	-	TRBV7-9	-
TGCGCCAGCAGCCTGGGGACAGAATACAATGAGCAGTTCTTC	CASSLGTEYNEQFF	14	TRBJ2-1	TRBD1	TRBV5-1	-
TGTGCCAGCAGTCTAACAGGGGGGTATAGCAATCAGCCCCAGCATTTT	CASSLTGGYSNQPQHF	16	TRBJ1-5	TRBD1	TRBV27	-
TGCGCCAGCAGCCAAGTCCGGCTAGCTCCCTACGAGCAGTACTTC	CASSQVRLAPYEQYF	15	TRBJ2-7	-	TRBV4-3	once
TGTGCCAGCAGCTTACAGGGGAGTAGCGGGAGGATAACCGGGGAGCTGTTTTTT	CASSLQGSSGRITGELFF	18	TRBJ2-2	TRBD2	TRBV7-8	-
TGTGCCAGCAGCTTAGAACAGGGAAACACTGAAGCTTTCTTT	CASSLEQGNTEAFF	14	TRBJ1-1	-	TRBV7-9	once
TGTGCCTGGAGCGAACTCGGACAGACTGGAAACACCATATATTTT	CAWSELGQTGNTIYF	15	TRBJ1-3	-	TRBV30	-
TGTGCCAGCAGTTTCTCTAGAACAGGTGAAGCTTTCTTT	CASSFSRTGEAFF	13	TRBJ1-1	-	TRBV27	once